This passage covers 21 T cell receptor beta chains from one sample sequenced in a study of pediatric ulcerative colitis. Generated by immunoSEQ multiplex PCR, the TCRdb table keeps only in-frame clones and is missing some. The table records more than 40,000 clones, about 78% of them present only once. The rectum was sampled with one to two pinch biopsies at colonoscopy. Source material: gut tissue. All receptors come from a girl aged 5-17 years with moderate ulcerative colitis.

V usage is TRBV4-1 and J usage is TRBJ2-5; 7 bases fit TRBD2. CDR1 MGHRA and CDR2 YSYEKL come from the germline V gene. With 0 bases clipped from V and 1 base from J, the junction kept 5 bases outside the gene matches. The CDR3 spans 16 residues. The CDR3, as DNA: TGCGCCAGCAGCCAAGATGGGGGGAGGGCCCAAGAGACCCAGTACTTC. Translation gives CASSQDGGRAQETQYF.

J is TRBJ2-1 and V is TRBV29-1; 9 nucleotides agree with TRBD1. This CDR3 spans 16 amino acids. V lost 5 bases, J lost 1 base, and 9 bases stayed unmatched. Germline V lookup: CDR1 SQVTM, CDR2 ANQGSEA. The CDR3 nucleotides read TGCAGCGTTTTTGGTATAGGGACAGGGTCCTACAATGAGCAGTTCTTC. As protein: CSVFGIGTGSYNEQFF.

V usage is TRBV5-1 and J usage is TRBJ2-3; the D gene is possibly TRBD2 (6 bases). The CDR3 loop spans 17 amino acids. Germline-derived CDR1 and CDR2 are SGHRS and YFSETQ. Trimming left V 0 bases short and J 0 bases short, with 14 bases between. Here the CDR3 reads CASSLVGGLASTDTQYF. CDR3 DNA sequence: TGCGCCAGCAGCTTGGTAGGAGGGTTGGCTAGCACAGATACGCAGTATTTT.

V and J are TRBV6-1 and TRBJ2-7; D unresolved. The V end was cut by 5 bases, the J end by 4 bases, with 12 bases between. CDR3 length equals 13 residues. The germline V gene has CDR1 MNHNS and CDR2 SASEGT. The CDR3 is CASSHTPKYEQYF. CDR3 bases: TGTGCCAGCAGTCATACCCCCAAGTACGAGCAGTACTTC.

CDR3: CASSPGNWEQYF. Here the CDR3 DNA reads TGTGCCAGCAGTCCAGGGAACTGGGAGCAGTACTTC. The J gene is TRBJ2-7, the V gene TRBV6-5; a weak D match, TRBD1 (5 bases). Trimming cost V 5 bases and J 7 bases, with 12 bases left between them. CDR3 length equals 12 residues. Germline CDR1 is MNHEY and CDR2 is SVGAGI.

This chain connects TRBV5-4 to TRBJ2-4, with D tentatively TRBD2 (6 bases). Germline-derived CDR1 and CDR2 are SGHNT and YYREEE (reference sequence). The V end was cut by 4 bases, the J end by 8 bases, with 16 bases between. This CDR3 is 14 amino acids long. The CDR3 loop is CASSPTSKADIQYF. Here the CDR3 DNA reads TGTGCCAGCAGCCCGACTAGTAAGGCGGACATTCAGTACTTC.

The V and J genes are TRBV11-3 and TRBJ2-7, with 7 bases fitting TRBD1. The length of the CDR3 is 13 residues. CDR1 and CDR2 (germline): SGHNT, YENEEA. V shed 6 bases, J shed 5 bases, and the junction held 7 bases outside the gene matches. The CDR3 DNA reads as TGTGCCAGCAGTTATAACAGGGGCCACGAGCAGTACTTC. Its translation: CASSYNRGHEQYF.

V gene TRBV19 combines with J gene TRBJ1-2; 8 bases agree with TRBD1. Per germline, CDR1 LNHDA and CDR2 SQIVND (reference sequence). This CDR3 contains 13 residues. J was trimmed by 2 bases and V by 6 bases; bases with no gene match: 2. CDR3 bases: TGTGCCAGTAGACGACAGGGGAACTATGGCTACACCTTC. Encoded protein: CASRRQGNYGYTF.

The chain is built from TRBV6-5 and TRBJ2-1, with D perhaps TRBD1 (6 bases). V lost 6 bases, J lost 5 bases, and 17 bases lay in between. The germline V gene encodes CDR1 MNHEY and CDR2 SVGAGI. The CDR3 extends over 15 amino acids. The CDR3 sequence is CASSRPSRGHNEQFF. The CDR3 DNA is TGTGCCAGCAGCCGCCCCTCCAGGGGTCACAATGAGCAGTTCTTC.

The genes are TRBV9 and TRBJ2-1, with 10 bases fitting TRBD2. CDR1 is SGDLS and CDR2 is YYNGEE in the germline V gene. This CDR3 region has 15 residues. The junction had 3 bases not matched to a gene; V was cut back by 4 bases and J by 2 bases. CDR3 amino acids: CASSRTSGTYNEQFF. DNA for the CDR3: TGTGCCAGCAGCCGTACTAGCGGGACCTACAATGAGCAGTTCTTC. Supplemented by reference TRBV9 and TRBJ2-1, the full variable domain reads DSGVTQTPKHLITATGQRVTLRCSPRSGDLSVYWYQQSLDQGLQFLIQYYNGEERAKGNILERFSAQQFPDLHSELNLSSLELGDSALYFCASSRTSGTYNEQFFGPGTRLTVL.

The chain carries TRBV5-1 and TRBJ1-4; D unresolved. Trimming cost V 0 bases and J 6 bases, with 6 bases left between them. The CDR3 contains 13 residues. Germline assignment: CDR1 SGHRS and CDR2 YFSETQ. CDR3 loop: CASSLGTYEKLFF. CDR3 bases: TGCGCCAGCAGCTTGGGGACCTATGAAAAACTGTTTTTT. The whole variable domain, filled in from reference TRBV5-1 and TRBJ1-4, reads KAGVTQTPRYLIKTRGQQVTLSCSPISGHRSVSWYQQTPGQGLQFLFEYFSETQRNKGNFPGRFSGRQFSNSRSEMNVSTLELGDSALYLCASSLGTYEKLFFGSGTQLSVL.

CDR3: CASSQDPFGGTWDNEQFF. The CDR3, as DNA: TGCGCCAGCAGCCAAGATCCTTTCGGGGGAACATGGGACAATGAGCAGTTCTTC. The chain employs TRBV4-1 and TRBJ2-1; D may be TRBD2 (6 bases). The length of the CDR3 is 18 residues. V gave up 0 bases and J gave up 5 bases, with 20 bases separating them. CDR1 MGHRA and CDR2 YSYEKL come from the germline V gene.

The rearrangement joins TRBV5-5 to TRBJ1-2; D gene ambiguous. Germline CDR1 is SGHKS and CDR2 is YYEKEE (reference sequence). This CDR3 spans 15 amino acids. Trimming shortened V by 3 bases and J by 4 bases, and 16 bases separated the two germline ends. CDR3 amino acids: CASSSTRTLSYGYTF. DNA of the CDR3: TGTGCCAGCAGCTCAACTCGGACGTTAAGCTATGGCTACACCTTC.

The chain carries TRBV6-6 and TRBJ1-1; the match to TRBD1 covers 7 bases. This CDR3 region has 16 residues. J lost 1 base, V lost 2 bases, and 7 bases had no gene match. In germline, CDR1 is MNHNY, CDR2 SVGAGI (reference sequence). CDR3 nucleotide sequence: TGTGCCAGCAGTTACACTCTGAACAGGGGGAACACTGAAGCTTTCTTT. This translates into CASSYTLNRGNTEAFF.

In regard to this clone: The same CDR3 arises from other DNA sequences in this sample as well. The CDR3, as DNA: TGCGCCAGCAGCTTGAAAGGACAGGGAGGATCACCCCTCCACTTT. Protein: CASSLKGQGGSPLHF. V usage is TRBV5-1 and J usage is TRBJ1-6, with 8 bases aligning to TRBD1. The CDR3 has 15 amino acids. From germline, CDR1 is SGHRS and CDR2 YFSETQ. Losses at the gene ends were 1 base for V and 10 bases for J; bases not matched to a gene: 7.

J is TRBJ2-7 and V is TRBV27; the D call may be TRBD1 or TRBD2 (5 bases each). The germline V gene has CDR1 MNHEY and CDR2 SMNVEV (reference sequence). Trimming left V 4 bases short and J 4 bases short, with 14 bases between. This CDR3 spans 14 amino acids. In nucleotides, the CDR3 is TGTGCCAGCAGTTGGTCAGGGACGCCTTACGAGCAGTACTTC. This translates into CASSWSGTPYEQYF.

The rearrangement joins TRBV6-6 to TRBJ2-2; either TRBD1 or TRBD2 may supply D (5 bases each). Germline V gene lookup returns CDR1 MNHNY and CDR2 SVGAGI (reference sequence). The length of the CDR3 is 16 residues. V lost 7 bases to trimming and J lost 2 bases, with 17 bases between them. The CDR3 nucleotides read TGTGCCAGCAACAAAGGGGACGGAATTAACACCGGGGAGCTGTTTTTT. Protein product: CASNKGDGINTGELFF.

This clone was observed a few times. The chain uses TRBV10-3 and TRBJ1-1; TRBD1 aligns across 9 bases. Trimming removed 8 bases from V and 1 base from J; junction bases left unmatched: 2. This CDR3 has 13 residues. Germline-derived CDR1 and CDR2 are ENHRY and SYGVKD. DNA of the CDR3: TGTGCCATCGGGGGACAGGGGAACACTGAAGCTTTCTTT. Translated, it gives CAIGGQGNTEAFF.

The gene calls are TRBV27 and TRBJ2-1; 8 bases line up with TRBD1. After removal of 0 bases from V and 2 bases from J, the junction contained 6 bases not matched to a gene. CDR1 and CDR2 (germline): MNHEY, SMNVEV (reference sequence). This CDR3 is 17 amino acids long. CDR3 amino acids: CASSLSYGGQAYNEQFF. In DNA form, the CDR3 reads TGTGCCAGCAGTTTATCATACGGGGGACAGGCCTACAATGAGCAGTTCTTC.

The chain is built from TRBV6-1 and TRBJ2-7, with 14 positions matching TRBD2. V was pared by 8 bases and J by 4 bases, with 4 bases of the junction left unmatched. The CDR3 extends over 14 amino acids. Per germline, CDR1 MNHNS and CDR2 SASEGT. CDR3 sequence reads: CASLGLAGVYEQYF. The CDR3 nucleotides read TGTGCCAGCTTGGGACTAGCGGGAGTTTACGAGCAGTACTTC.

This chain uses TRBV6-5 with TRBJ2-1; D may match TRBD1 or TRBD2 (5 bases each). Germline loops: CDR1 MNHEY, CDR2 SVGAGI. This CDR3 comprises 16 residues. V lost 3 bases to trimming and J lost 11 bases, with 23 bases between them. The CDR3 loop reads CASSYLLGDRRSKQFF. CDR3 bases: TGTGCCAGCAGTTATCTCTTAGGGGATCGGAGGTCAAAGCAGTTCTTC.